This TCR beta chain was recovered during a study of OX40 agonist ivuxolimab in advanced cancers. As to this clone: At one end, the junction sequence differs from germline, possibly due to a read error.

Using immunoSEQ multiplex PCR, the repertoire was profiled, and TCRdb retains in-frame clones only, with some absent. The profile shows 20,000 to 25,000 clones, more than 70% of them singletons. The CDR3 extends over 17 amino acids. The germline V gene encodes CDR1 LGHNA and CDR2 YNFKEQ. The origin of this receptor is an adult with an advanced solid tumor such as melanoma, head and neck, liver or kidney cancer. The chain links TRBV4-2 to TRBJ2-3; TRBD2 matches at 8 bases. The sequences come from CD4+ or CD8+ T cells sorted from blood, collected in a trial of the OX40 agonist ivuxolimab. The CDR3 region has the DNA TGTGTCAGCAGCCAAGAAGGCGCTAGCGGGCTCACAGATACGCAGTATTTT. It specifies CVSSQEGASGLTDTQYF.